This TCR beta chain comes out of a study of blood T cell repertoires in COVID-19 (TCRdb year 2020). Context from the whole study: The collaborator samples originated in the United States, Italy and Spain and spanned the acute and convalescent phases of COVID-19. The prospective study material was composed of cDNA or gDNA derived from T cells, B-cell-depleted T cells, or PBMCs. The repertoires were released in a freely available public database intended as a resource for research on the immune response to SARS-CoV-2. The samples were drawn from the first 160 participants of the ongoing ImmuneRACE study and from 1,254 subjects provided by 6 global collaborators. Sample metadata almost always included a de-identified subject ID, COVID-19 status, age in years and sex. Where available, HLA class I and class II types were taken from metadata supplied by the sample provider and were not determined by assay-based typing. The dataset comprised deeply sampled blood TCRbeta repertoires from subjects exposed to, actively infected with, or recovered from COVID-19.

The immunoSEQ Assay, a bias-controlled multiplex PCR, was used to amplify TCRbeta CDR3 regions from genomic DNA. Under the source paper's analysis protocol: The number of nucleated cells in each sample was estimated by amplification of reference gene primers within the assay. To quantify the absolute abundance of each unique TCRbeta CDR3 rearrangement, sequence reads were collapsed and filtered. For each sample, productive Simpson clonality was calculated as the square root of Simpson's diversity index across productive rearrangements. As stored in TCRdb, this immuneACCESS dataset retains in-frame rearrangements with V and J assigned. A fraction of the clones does not appear; measured against another copy, unresolved V genes explain less than half of the discrepancy, and the remainder lacks a known reason. V and J calls plus clone size are reproduced from that table; the DNA served to infer D and trimming. This sample is represented by about 210,000 clones; about 81% of them were singletons. About 9% of the sample comes from the top ten.

The research as a whole found: Clinical and demographic metadata were provided uncurated, with the amount varying by source and participant.

Concerning this clone: No antigen is known for it. Base qualities were left out, and no much larger clone turns up one base away.

Participants in the prospective study were aged 18 to 89 years, lived in more than 20 United States geographic areas, and enrolled through a virtual design. To assign participants to cohorts, the prospective study relied on clinical history that participants themselves reported in a screening survey and a study questionnaire. Recovered participants in ImmuneRACE Cohort 3 were defined by two consecutive negative NP/OP PCR tests, clearance by a healthcare professional, or resolution of symptoms. In the prospective study, mobile phlebotomists collected whole blood, serum and a nasopharyngeal or oropharyngeal swab from each participant. Prospective study participants could optionally give additional blood draws and questionnaires over a roughly 2-month period. Before DNA extraction, blood samples from the prospective study were shipped at room temperature or frozen. Inclusive of the bounding cysteine and phenylalanine, the CDR3 is 16 residues long. Just the 48-base CDR3 DNA is kept, in frame starting at base 1. CDR1 and CDR2 (MGHRA, YSYEKL) derive from the germline V gene. The junction shows trimming of 3 bases on V and 1 base on J, plus 16 bases between the germline ends.

The sequence joins TRBV4-1 to TRBJ2-7; the D segment could be TRBD1, given 7 matching bases. Sequencing was performed on PBMCs or T cells enriched from blood (not recorded which). This clonotype was obtained from a man aged 40-49 years who had recovered from COVID-19. The DNA is as follows: TGCGCCAGCAGCCAGGAGGGACAGCTCTATTCCTACGAGCAGTACTTC. The resulting protein is CASSQEGQLYSYEQYF.